This TCR beta chain was sequenced during a study of cytomegalovirus exposure and HLA in healthy donors. General study findings and limits: Earlier analysis found most TCR beta V segments productive about 87% or about 30% of the time.

The PCR used 60 Vbeta and 13 Jbeta primers. Measured with immunoSEQ multiplex PCR; TCRdb has only the in-frame clones, and not every one. The sample has approximately 240,000 clones; about 80% are singletons. Germline-derived CDR1 and CDR2 are SGHDT and YYEEEE. The CDR3 consists of 15 residues. The V end lost 3 bases, the J end lost 1 base, and 12 bases lay between the germline ends. Comment on this clone: Its antigen is undetermined.

The material sequenced was PBMCs. The source of this sequence is a woman in her thirties or forties in good health and CMV-seropositive. J is TRBJ2-3 and V is TRBV5-6, with D possibly TRBD1 on 5 matching bases. The CDR3 region is CASSSRVVGTDTQYF. CDR3 nucleotides: TGTGCCAGCAGCTCCAGGGTGGTTGGCACAGATACGCAGTATTTT.